This TCR beta chain originates from a study of shared clonotypes between healthy human individuals. Germline V gene data show CDR1 as MDHEN and CDR2 as SYDVKM. The CDR3 runs 12 residues. With 7 bases removed from V and 1 base from J, the gap between germline ends came to 2 bases. Donors comprised only Caucasian adults living in Nashville, Tennessee. This clone has more than one count but fewer than ten. Sequenced by immunoSEQ multiplex PCR; TCRdb stores in-frame clones only, minus some. This sample carries roughly 500,000 clones, roughly 95% of them seen once, and the ten largest clones take approximately 0.06%.

The TCR sequence derives from a woman in her thirties in good health. The chain has TRBV28 and TRBJ2-6; D gene ambiguous. The specimen was naive CD4+ T cells sorted from blood. Subset defined: CD45RA+ positively selected. The CDR3 spells CASTSGANVLTF. DNA of the CDR3: TGTGCCAGCACATCTGGGGCCAACGTCCTGACTTTC. Based on the CDR3 plus reference TRBV28 and TRBJ2-6, the full variable domain is DVKVTQSSRYLVKRTGEKVFLECVQDMDHENMFWYRQDPGLGLRLIYFSYDVKMKEKGDIPEGYSVSREKKERFSLILESASTNQTSMYLCASTSGANVLTFGAGSRLTVL.